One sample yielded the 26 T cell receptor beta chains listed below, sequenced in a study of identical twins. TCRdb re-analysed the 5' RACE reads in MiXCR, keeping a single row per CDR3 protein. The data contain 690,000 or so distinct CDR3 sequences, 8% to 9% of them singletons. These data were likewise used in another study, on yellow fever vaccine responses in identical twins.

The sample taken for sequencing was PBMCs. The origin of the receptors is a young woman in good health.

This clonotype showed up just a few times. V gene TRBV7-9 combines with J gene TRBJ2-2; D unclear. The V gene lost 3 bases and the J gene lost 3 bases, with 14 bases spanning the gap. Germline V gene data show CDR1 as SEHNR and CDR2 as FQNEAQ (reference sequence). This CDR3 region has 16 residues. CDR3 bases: TGTGCCAGCAGCTTTTGGTTGGGCCGGTACACCGGGGAGCTGTTTTTT. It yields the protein CASSFWLGRYTGELFF.

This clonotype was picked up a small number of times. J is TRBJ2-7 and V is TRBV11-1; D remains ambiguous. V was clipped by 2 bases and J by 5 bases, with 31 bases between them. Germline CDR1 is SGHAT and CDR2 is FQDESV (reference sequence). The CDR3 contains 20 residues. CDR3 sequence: CASSLPNPPSAARPQDEQYF. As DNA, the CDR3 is TGTGCCAGCAGCTTACCAAACCCCCCCTCCGCGGCCCGGCCTCAGGACGAGCAGTACTTC.

The CDR3 spells CASTGARYQETQYF. The CDR3 DNA reads as TGTGCCAGCACTGGGGCGAGGTACCAAGAGACCCAGTACTTC. The chain joins TRBV6-1 to TRBJ2-5; a weak D match, TRBD1 (5 bases). CDR1 and CDR2 from the germline V gene are MNHNS and SASEGT. The CDR3 consists of 14 residues. Trimming pared 7 bases from V and 0 bases from J, leaving 12 bases between.

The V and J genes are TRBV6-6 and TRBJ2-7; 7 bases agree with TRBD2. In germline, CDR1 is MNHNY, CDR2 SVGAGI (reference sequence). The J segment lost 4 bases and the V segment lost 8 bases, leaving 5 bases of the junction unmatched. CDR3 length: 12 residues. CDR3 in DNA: TGTGCCAGCTGGGGGGGGTCGTACGAGCAGTACTTC. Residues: CASWGGSYEQYF.

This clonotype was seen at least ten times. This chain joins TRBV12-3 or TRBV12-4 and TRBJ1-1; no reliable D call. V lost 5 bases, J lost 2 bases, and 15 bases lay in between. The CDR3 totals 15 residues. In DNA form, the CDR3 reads TGTGCCAGCAGTCCCCGCCAGGCCGGCAACACTGAAGCTTTCTTT. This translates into CASSPRQAGNTEAFF.

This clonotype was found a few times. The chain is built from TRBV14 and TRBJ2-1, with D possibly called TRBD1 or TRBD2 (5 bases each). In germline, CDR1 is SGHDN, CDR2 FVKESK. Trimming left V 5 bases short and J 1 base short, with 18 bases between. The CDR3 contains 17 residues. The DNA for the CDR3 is TGTGCCAGCAGCGAGGGGCCAGGGACCCTTTCCTACAATGAGCAGTTCTTC. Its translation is CASSEGPGTLSYNEQFF.

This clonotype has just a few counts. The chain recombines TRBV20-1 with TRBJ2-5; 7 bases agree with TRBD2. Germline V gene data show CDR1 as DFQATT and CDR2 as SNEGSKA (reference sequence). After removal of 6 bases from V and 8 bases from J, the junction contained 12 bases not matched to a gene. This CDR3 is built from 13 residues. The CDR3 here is CSANARAGSTQYF. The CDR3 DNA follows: TGCAGTGCAAACGCCCGAGCGGGGTCAACCCAGTACTTC.

This chain's CDR3 is CASSLGWASGNEQYF. CDR3 DNA: TGTGCCAGCAGCTTAGGATGGGCCTCTGGGAACGAGCAGTACTTC. V usage is TRBV7-9 and J usage is TRBJ2-7, with D unresolved. This CDR3 is 15 amino acids long. V gave up 1 base and J gave up 5 bases, with 15 bases separating them. Germline V gene data show CDR1 as SEHNR and CDR2 as FQNEAQ (reference sequence).

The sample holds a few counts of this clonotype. CDR3: CASSPTGTGGQPQHF. CDR3 coding DNA: TGTGCCAGCAGTCCTACCGGGACAGGGGGTCAGCCCCAGCATTTT. The chain joins TRBV27 to TRBJ1-5; 11 bases agree with TRBD1. Germline V gene lookup returns CDR1 MNHEY and CDR2 SMNVEV (reference sequence). This CDR3 is built from 15 residues. The ends lost 5 bases at V and 6 bases at J; junction bases unmatched: 6.

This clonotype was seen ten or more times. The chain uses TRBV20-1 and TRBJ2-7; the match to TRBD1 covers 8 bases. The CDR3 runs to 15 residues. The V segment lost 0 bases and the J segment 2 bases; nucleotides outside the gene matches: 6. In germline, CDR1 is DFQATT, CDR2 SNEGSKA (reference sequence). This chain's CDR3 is CSARDWQGATYEQYF. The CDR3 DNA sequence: TGCAGTGCTAGAGATTGGCAGGGGGCAACCTACGAGCAGTACTTC.

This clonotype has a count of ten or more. The CDR3 protein is CSARDETSGSRYEQFF. CDR3 DNA sequence: TGCAGTGCTAGAGATGAAACCAGCGGGAGTAGGTATGAGCAGTTCTTC. The V call is TRBV20-1, the J call TRBJ2-1, with 8 bases matching TRBD2. The J segment lost 8 bases and the V segment lost 0 bases, leaving 12 bases of the junction unmatched. This CDR3 is 16 amino acids long. CDR1 is DFQATT and CDR2 is SNEGSKA in the germline V gene (reference sequence).

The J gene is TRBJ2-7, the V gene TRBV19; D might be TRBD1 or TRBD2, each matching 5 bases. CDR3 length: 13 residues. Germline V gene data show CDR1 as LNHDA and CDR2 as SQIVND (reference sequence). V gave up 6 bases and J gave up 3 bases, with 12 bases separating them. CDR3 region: CASSTLGVYEQYF. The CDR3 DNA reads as TGTGCCAGTAGCACCTTGGGGGTCTACGAGCAGTACTTC. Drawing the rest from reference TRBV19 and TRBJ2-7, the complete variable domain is DGGITQSPKYLFRKEGQNVTLSCEQNLNHDAMYWYRQDPGQGLRLIYYSQIVNDFQKGDIAEGYSVSREKKESFPLTVTSAQKNPTAFYLCASSTLGVYEQYFGPGTRLTVT.

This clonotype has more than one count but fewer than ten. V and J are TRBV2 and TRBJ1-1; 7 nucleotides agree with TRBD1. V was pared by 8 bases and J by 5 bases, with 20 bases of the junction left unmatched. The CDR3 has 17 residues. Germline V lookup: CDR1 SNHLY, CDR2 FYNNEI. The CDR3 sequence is CASSLPATLDRETEAFF. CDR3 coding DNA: TGTGCCAGCTCCCTTCCCGCAACCCTAGACAGGGAGACTGAAGCTTTCTTT.

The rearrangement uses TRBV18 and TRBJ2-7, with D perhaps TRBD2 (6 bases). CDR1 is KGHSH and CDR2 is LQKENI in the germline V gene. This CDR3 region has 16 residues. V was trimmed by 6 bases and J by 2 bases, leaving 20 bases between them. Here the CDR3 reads CASSYTSSNPPYEQYF. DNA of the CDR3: TGTGCCAGCTCGTACACTAGCTCCAACCCTCCCTACGAGCAGTACTTC.

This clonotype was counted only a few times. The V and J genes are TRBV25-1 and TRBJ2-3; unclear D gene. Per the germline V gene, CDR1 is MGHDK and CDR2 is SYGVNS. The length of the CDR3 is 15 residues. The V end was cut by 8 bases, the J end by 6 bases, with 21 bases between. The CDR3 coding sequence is TGTGCCAGCCCCAACCTGGTACGCCGACCTGATACGCAGTATTTT. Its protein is CASPNLVRRPDTQYF.

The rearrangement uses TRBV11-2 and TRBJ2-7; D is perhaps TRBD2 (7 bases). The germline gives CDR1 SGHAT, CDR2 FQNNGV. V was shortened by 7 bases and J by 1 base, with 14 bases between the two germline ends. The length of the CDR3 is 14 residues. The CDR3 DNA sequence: TGTGCCAGCACCATAGGGGGGGGTTCCTACGAGCAGTACTTC. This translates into CASTIGGGSYEQYF.

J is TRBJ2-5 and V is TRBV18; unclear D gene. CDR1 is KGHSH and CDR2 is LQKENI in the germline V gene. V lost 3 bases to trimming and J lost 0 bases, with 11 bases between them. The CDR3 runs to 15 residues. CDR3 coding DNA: TGTGCCAGCTCACCGTATTCATCCTACCAAGAGACCCAGTACTTC. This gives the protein CASSPYSSYQETQYF.

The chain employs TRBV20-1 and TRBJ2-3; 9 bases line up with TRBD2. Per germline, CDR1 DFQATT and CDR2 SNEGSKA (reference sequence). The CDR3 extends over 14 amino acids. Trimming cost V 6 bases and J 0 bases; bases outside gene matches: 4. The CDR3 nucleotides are TGCAGTGCGCGGCGGGAGGGAAGCACAGATACGCAGTATTTT. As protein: CSARREGSTDTQYF.

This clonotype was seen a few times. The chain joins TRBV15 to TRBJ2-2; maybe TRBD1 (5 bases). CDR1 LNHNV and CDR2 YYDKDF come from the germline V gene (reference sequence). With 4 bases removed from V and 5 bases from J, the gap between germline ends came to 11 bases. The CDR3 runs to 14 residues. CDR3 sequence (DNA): TGTGCCACCAGCACAGCAGGGATGACCGGGGAGCTGTTTTTT. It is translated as CATSTAGMTGELFF.

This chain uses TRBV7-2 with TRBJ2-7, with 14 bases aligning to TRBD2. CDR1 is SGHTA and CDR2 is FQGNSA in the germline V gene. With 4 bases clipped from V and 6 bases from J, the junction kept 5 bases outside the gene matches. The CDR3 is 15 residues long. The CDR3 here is CASSSPTSGRVEQYF. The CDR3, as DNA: TGTGCCAGCAGCTCTCCGACTAGCGGGAGGGTCGAGCAGTACTTC.

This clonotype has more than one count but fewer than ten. CDR3 coding DNA: TGTGCCAGCAAGCGGGGTATAGCGGGAGGACACCAAGAGACCCAGTACTTC. Translated: CASKRGIAGGHQETQYF. The gene calls are TRBV7-9 and TRBJ2-5; 10 bases fit TRBD2. This CDR3 is built from 17 residues. The germline V gene has CDR1 SEHNR and CDR2 FQNEAQ (reference sequence). With 7 bases clipped from V and 0 bases from J, the junction kept 11 bases outside the gene matches.

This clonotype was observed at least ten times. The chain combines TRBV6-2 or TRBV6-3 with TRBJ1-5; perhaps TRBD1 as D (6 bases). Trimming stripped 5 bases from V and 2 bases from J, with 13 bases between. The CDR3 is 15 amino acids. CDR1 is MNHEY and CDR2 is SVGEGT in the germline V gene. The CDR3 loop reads CASSPTGIGNQPQHF. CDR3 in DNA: TGTGCCAGCAGTCCTACAGGGATAGGCAATCAGCCCCAGCATTTT.

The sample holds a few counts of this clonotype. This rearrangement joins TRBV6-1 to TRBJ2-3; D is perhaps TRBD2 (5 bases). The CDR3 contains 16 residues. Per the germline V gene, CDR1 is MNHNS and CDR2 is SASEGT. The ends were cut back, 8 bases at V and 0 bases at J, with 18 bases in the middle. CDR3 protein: CASSLLGNPSTDTQYF. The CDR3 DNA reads TGTGCCAGCTCCCTACTCGGGAACCCCAGCACAGATACGCAGTATTTT.

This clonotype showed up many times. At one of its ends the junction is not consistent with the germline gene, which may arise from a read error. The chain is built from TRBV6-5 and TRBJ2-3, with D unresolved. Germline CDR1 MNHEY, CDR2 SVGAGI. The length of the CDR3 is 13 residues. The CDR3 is CASSDSRGDTQYF. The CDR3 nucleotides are TGTGCCAGCAGTGACTCGAGAGGAGATACGCAGTATTTT.

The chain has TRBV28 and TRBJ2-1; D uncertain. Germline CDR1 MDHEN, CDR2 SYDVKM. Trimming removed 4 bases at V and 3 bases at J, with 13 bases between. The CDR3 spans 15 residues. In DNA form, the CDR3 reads TGTGCCAGCAGTTCCCCCTCCTTGGGCTACAATGAGCAGTTCTTC. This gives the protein CASSSPSLGYNEQFF.

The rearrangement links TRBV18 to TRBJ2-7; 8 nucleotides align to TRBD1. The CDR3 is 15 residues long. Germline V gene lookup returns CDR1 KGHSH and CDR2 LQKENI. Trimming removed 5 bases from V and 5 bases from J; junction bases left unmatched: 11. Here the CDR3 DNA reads TGTGCCAGCTCATCCGAGACAGGGGCGATCGACGAGCAGTACTTC. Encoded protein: CASSSETGAIDEQYF.